This paragraph covers one T cell receptor (beta chain) sequence. The data were produced by immunoSEQ multiplex PCR, yet TCRdb's version contains in-frame clones alone and is incomplete. The repertoire holds 30,000 to 35,000 clones, over 80% seen once, with roughly 3.5% in the top ten. The sample is drawn from a study of PD-1 blockade in mismatch repair-deficient tumors. Trimming at V came to 2 bases and at J to 8 bases, leaving 22 bases not matched to a gene. This CDR3 has 20 residues. Germline lookup yields CDR1 LGHNT and CDR2 FRNRAP. The TCR was taken from an adult with mismatch repair-deficient cancer. The chain employs TRBV12-5 and TRBJ2-1; 9 nucleotides line up with TRBD2. The input for sequencing was PBMCs, taken 6 to 7 weeks after starting pembrolizumab. CDR3: CASGLTPRGWREGPLYEQFF. The CDR3 nucleotides read TGTGCTAGTGGTTTGACCCCCCGGGGGTGGCGGGAGGGCCCTCTATATGAGCAGTTCTTC.